This TCR beta chain was found in a study of cytomegalovirus exposure and HLA in healthy donors. Across the whole study: The study placed around 80% of its 350 to 400 genotyped donors in the Caucasian-associated ancestry cluster.

In the case of this clone: The antigen remains undetermined.

Points from the study as a whole: Owing to their indistinguishability, certain V segments, notably TRBV6-2 and TRBV6-3, were excluded.

Losses at the gene ends were 3 bases for V and 4 bases for J; bases not matched to a gene: 4. The length of the CDR3 is 13 residues. The V gene's germline CDR1 is SGDLS and CDR2 YYNGEE. The PCR was carried out with 60 Vbeta primers and 13 Jbeta primers. As handled by the study authors: Later analysis identified some 88 million unique TCR beta chains, some 10 million shared. Generated by immunoSEQ multiplex PCR, the TCRdb table keeps only in-frame clones and is missing some. From that table come the V and J calls and clone size; the DNA was used to work out D and trimming. The table records some 110,000 clones, over 60% of them present only once.

J is TRBJ2-7 and V is TRBV9; 7 bases line up with TRBD1. Sequencing was carried out using PBMCs. This sequence originates from a man aged 30 to 39 in good health and CMV-seropositive. CDR3 sequence (DNA): TGTGCCAGCAGCGGGGAACAGGGGTACGAGCAGTACTTC. Translating gives CASSGEQGYEQYF.